This is a list of T cell receptor beta chains from one sample in a study of T cell repertoires and HLA-DP antigens. Only in-frame clones appear in the TCRdb table, and some are missing; sequencing was by immunoSEQ multiplex PCR. The sample consists of roughly 120,000 clones, nearly 95% of them appearing once. Their specific antigens are unknown. Sequencing used CD4+ T cells from PBMCs. These receptors were taken from a young woman in good health and CMV-seronegative. CDR3s include the opening cysteine and the closing phenylalanine or tryptophan. The D gene is left open where the match is weak. A row's size may be missing; if present it is once, few, many or a size class.

J: TRBJ1-1
size: NA
D: NA
V: TRBV10-1
DNA: TGCGCCAGCAGTCGAGACAGCAACACTGAAGCTTTCTTT
CDR3: CASSRDSNTEAFF

J: TRBJ2-1
size: NA
D: NA
V: TRBV27
DNA: TGTGCCAGCCGTGAACCAGCGGCAAGAAAATTTTACAATGAGCAGTTCTTC
CDR3: CASREPAARKFYNEQFF

J: TRBJ2-1
size: NA
D: TRBD2
V: TRBV28
DNA: TGTGCCAGCAGTGACGGGCGGACTAGCGGGAGGAAGCAGTTCTTC
CDR3: CASSDGRTSGRKQFF

J: TRBJ2-5
size: NA
D: TRBD2
V: TRBV5-4
DNA: TGTGCCAGCAGCTCCTGGACTAGGACGGAGACCCAGTACTTC
CDR3: CASSSWTRTETQYF

J: TRBJ2-7
size: NA
D: NA
V: TRBV28
DNA: TGTGCCAGCAGTTCCCCCGGGGCTGACGAGCAGTACTTC
CDR3: CASSSPGADEQYF

J: TRBJ1-5
size: few
D: NA
V: TRBV2
DNA: TGTGCCAGCAGCCAGGAAGATAGCAATCAGCCCCAGCATTTT
CDR3: CASSQEDSNQPQHF

J: TRBJ1-2
size: NA
D: NA
V: TRBV28
DNA: TGTGCCAGCAGTTTAATACAGGGAAGAGGCTACACCTTC
CDR3: CASSLIQGRGYTF

J: TRBJ2-3
size: NA
D: NA
V: TRBV4-3
DNA: TGCGCCAGCAGCCAATCAGGGACTTTCACAGATACGCAGTATTTT
CDR3: CASSQSGTFTDTQYF

J: TRBJ2-1
size: NA
D: NA
V: TRBV27
DNA: TGTGCCAGCAGCCGGGGATCCTACAATGAGCAGTTCTTC
CDR3: CASSRGSYNEQFF

J: TRBJ2-7
size: NA
D: NA
V: TRBV2
DNA: TGTGCCAGCAGTACGCAGCGGTCGCAGTACTTC
CDR3: CASSTQRSQYF

J: TRBJ2-5
size: few
D: TRBD1
V: TRBV4-3
DNA: TGCGCCAGCAGCCAAGGCACCGACAGGGGGGCCCAAGAGACCCAGTACTTC
CDR3: CASSQGTDRGAQETQYF

J: TRBJ2-7
size: NA
D: NA
V: TRBV11-2
DNA: TGTGCCAGCAGCTTAGATTCGTTCGGGACGGACCTCTACGAGCAGTACTTC
CDR3: CASSLDSFGTDLYEQYF

J: TRBJ1-4
size: NA
D: NA
V: TRBV20-1
DNA: TGCAGTGCTCTATCCGCAGAAAAACTGTTTTTT
CDR3: CSALSAEKLFF

J: TRBJ1-2
size: NA
D: NA
V: TRBV21-1
DNA: TGTGCCAGCAGCAAAGGATACAGTGGGGGGCAGGGGGCGGGTTATGGCTACACCTTC
CDR3: CASSKGYSGGQGAGYGYTF

J: TRBJ2-4
size: once
D: NA
V: TRBV5-5
DNA: TGTGCCAGCAGCGCGGGGACAGTAGCCAAAAACATTCAGTACTTC
CDR3: CASSAGTVAKNIQYF

J: TRBJ2-2
size: NA
D: TRBD1
V: TRBV2
DNA: TGTGCCAGCATCTTGGACAGGGAGATTACCGGGGAGCTGTTTTTT
CDR3: CASILDREITGELFF

J: TRBJ2-2
size: NA
D: TRBD1
V: TRBV19
DNA: TGTGCCACCTGCACTGGGCAGGGGGCGATGGGCACCGGGGAGCTGTTTTTT
CDR3: CATCTGQGAMGTGELFF

J: TRBJ2-2
size: NA
D: TRBD1
V: TRBV5-1
DNA: TGCGCCAGCAGCCCTGGGACAGTTATAGGGGAGCTGTTTTTT
CDR3: CASSPGTVIGELFF

J: TRBJ1-2
size: once
D: TRBD1
V: TRBV29-1
DNA: TGCAGCGTTGATATCCGCCAGGGGGTGGGCTATGGCTACACCTTC
CDR3: CSVDIRQGVGYGYTF

J: TRBJ2-7
size: NA
D: NA
V: TRBV30
DNA: TGTGCCTGGAGTCGGGGGTTGTACGAGCAGTACTTC
CDR3: CAWSRGLYEQYF